This entry features one T cell receptor beta chain sequence. The target of this receptor is not known. No much larger clonotype is one base removed from it; base qualities were not supplied. The receptor library was made with the immunoSEQ multiplex PCR assay. On the study's bioinformatics: To diagnose cytomegalovirus status from the catalog of TCR beta chain sequences, a statistical classification framework was built. TCRdb took over this immuneACCESS table, retaining in-frame rearrangements with V and J assigned. Such tables are incomplete; in checked studies, under half of the missing clones stem from an unresolved V gene, and the remainder is unexplained. The D gene and trimming were derived from the DNA, and the V and J assignments and clone size from that table. A total of 150,000 or so clones appear in this sample, just under 90% of them only once. The leading ten clones occupy more than 1.3% of the sample.

Taken from the germline V gene, the CDR1 and CDR2 loops are SGHVS and FNYEAQ. From V the trimming removes 5 bases and from J it removes 10 bases, while the gene matches leave 6 bases of the junction unaccounted for. From cysteine to phenylalanine, the CDR3 is 15 amino acids long. Only the CDR3 portion is preserved as DNA: 45 bases, with reading frame beginning at the first base. The donors were included in the validation cohort of 90 to 150 subjects, a group kept apart from the roughly 670-subject first cohort. These data are taken from a study of cytomegalovirus exposure and HLA in healthy donors (dated by TCRdb to 2016 to 2017). Describing the broader study: According to a later analysis, one platform produced both the roughly 110 validation repertoires and the 666 repertoires of the first cohort. Besides the first cohort of 500 to 700 subjects, a separate validation cohort made up of 90 to 150 different subjects was used. The aim of the study was to test whether cataloging public T cell receptors could identify signatures of past pathogen exposure. To predict cytomegalovirus infection status, the study brought together high-throughput TCR immunosequencing, statistical association of individual TCRs with disease status, and machine learning.

What the work shows at the level of the full study, not this receptor alone: The classifier was reported to diagnose cytomegalovirus status with high specificity and sensitivity in both the original and validation cohorts. Across donors, most TCR sequences were observed very rarely, whereas some public TCRs were present in many individuals. A later analysis lacked HLA typing for the validation cohort, so it scored co-occurrence in that cohort across all 110 or so repertoires. According to the authors, the approach could potentially be generalized to other disease states and immunological phenotypes. In the study, about 150 TCR beta chains were listed as associated with cytomegalovirus. A few of the identified cytomegalovirus-associated TCR beta chains were confirmed in vitro to be specific for cytomegalovirus antigens. A later analysis found that TCRs clustered in the first cohort also tended to co-occur in the 95 to 150 validation repertoires, with more than 90% of cluster scores above 0.

The chain was built from TRBV7-6 and TRBJ1-6, and 12 junctional nucleotides match TRBD1. Material for sequencing was PBMCs. This sequence originates from a young woman in good health and CMV-seronegative. The sequenced DNA: TGTGCCAGCAGCCCCACTGGGACAGGGGGCTCACCCCTCCACTTT. Its translation is CASSPTGTGGSPLHF.